What follows describes a single T cell receptor beta chain. Its specificity is not known. The record originates from a study of T cell responses to AZD1222 COVID-19 vaccine. Some clones are missing from TCRdb's copy, which holds only in-frame ones; the method was immunoSEQ multiplex PCR. The data contain about 120,000 clones, approximately 90% of them seen just once; the ten biggest clones take up around 3%. Study-level points and caveats: Only after the peak T cell response were repertoires sampled. Nearly half of unique spike-specific TCRs reportedly avoided B.1.351 and B.1.1.7 mutated regions.

The TCR comes from an adult who received the AZD1222 COVID-19 vaccine. The material was peripheral blood, obtained 28 days after the second AZD1222 dose.

The CDR3 loop reads CASSQSGTGELYEQYF. The CDR3 DNA reads TGCGCCAGCAGCCAAAGCGGGACAGGGGAACTCTACGAGCAGTACTTC. The genes are TRBV4-3 and TRBJ2-7; 10 bases line up with TRBD1. Unmatched junction bases numbered 7, after V lost 2 bases and J lost 3 bases. CDR1 is LGHNA and CDR2 is YSLEER in the germline V gene. This CDR3 is 16 amino acids long.